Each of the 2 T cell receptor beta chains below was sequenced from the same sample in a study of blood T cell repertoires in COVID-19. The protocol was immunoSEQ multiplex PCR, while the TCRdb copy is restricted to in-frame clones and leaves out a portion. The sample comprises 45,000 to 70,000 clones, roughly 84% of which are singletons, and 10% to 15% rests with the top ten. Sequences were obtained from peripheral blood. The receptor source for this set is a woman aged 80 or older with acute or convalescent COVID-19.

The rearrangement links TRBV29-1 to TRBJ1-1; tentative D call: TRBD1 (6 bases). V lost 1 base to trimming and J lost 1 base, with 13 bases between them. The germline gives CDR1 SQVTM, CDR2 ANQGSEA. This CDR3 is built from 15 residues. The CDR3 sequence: CSVEVLWTANTEAFF. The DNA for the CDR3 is TGCAGCGTTGAAGTCCTCTGGACAGCGAACACTGAAGCTTTCTTT.

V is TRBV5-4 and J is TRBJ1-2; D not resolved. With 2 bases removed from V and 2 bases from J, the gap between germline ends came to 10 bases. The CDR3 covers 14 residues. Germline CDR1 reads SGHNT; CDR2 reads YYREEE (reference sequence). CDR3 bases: TGTGCCAGCAGCTTCGCAACAGAAAACTATGGCTACACCTTC. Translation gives CASSFATENYGYTF.